The 11 T cell receptor beta chains presented below share a single source sample, sequenced in a study of tumor-infiltrating lymphocytes in primary liver carcinoma. Production of TCR beta cDNA used around 500 ng total RNA together with a constant-region primer. Modified slightly, ARM-PCR produced TCR beta libraries over three nested multiplex PCR rounds. In the first two PCR rounds, TRBV1-TRBV30 forward primers were paired with a C-beta reverse primer, and each round lasted 10 cycles. MiXCR, run by TCRdb on the multiplex PCR reads, gives a single entry per CDR3 protein. The sample consists of about 43,000 distinct CDR3 sequences, approximately 73% of them appearing once. The tissue used was unsorted bulk material of 20-30 mg. RNA and DNA were co-extracted from it with the AllPrep DNA/RNA mini kit. Sequencing input: liver tumor tissue from sampling region 2. As to subset: tumor region T2, inferior pole. All receptors come from a man aged 35 to 55 with primary liver carcinoma and hepatitis B virus infection.

By its share, this clonotype is medium-sized. This sequence joins TRBV11-2 and TRBJ2-1; possibly TRBD1 for D (6 bases). The germline V gene has CDR1 SGHAT and CDR2 FQNNGV. The V end was cut by 1 base, the J end by 0 bases, with 13 bases between. This CDR3 comprises 17 residues. The CDR3 DNA follows: TGTGCCAGCAGCTTAGGTAACAGGGCGGGCTCCTACAATGAGCAGTTCTTC. Encoded protein: CASSLGNRAGSYNEQFF.

A note on this clonotype: One end of the junction varies from germline; a read error may be responsible. The chain links TRBV6-1 to TRBJ2-3, with D tentatively TRBD2 (5 bases). Germline CDR1 and CDR2: MNHNS and SASEGT. CDR3 length: 11 amino acids. Here the CDR3 reads CGSGAVYTQYF. The CDR3 coding sequence is TGTGGCAGCGGTGCGGTTTACACGCAGTATTTT.

Only one count was recorded for this clonotype. This could be a read error, since a much larger clone is one nucleotide away. The chain couples TRBV7-3 to TRBJ1-1, with D maybe TRBD1 (5 bases). The CDR3 sequence is 13 residues long. The V gene's germline CDR1 is SGHTA and CDR2 FQGTGA. The CDR3 DNA reads as TGTGCCAGCAGCTTAAACCCCGGGACTGAAGCTTTATTT. Translated, it gives CASSLNPGTEALF.

This clonotype has a handful of counts. This may arise from a read error, as a much more abundant clone is one base away. In DNA, the CDR3 is TGTGCCAGCAGTGGGGACAGGTCGTACGAGCAGTACTTC. It codes for CASSGDRSYEQYF. The V and J genes are TRBV2 and TRBJ2-7, with 8 positions matching TRBD1. Germline CDR1 and CDR2: SNHLY and FYNNEI. The CDR3 covers 13 residues. The ends lost 4 bases at V and 4 bases at J; junction bases unmatched: 3.

On this clonotype: The junction differs from germline at one of its ends, possibly a read error. The CDR3 coding sequence is TGTGCCAGCAGTGAAGTTAAGACACGAGGTTCCTACGATCAGTACTTC. Amino acid sequence: CASSEVKTRGSYDQYF. The chain couples TRBV6-1 to TRBJ2-7; D is ambiguous. The CDR3 sequence is 16 residues long. The germline gives CDR1 MNHNS, CDR2 SASEGT.

This clonotype was detected many times. This chain uses TRBV12-3 or TRBV12-4 with TRBJ1-3; possibly TRBD1 for D (5 bases). The V and J ends lost 3 bases and 0 bases respectively, with 15 bases between them. The CDR3 is 17 residues long. This CDR3 is CASSFGGRGYSGNTIYF. Written as DNA, the CDR3 is TGTGCCAGCAGTTTTGGGGGTCGGGGGTACTCTGGAAACACCATATATTTT.

This clonotype was counted a few times. One base away lies a much larger clone, so this may be a sequencing read error. This chain links TRBV4-3 with TRBJ1-1; no reliable D call. The CDR3 extends over 13 amino acids. Germline V gives CDR1 LGHNA, CDR2 YSLEER. CDR3 nucleotide sequence: TGCGCCAGGAGCCAAGCCCTGCGGACTGAAGCTTTCTTT. Translated, it gives CARSQALRTEAFF.

Points on this clonotype: The CDR3 does not end in the conserved phenylalanine or tryptophan, so this is likely a read error. It is unclear where the CDR3 begins or ends on the DNA, so no DNA is shown, and the CDR3 is as TCRdb lists it. The V call is TRBV30, the J call TRBJ2-1; TRBD2 is the table's D call and was not checked against the DNA. The CDR3 has 14 residues if both end residues are counted. Germline assignment: CDR1 GTSNPN and CDR2 SVGIG (reference sequence). The CDR3 protein is CAWNVQVASPPPFS.

The chain carries TRBV29-1 and TRBJ2-2; maybe TRBD2 (5 bases). Looked up from germline, CDR1 is SQVTM and CDR2 is ANQGSEA. The length of the CDR3 is 14 residues. The CDR3: CSVLGPGSIGELFF. The CDR3 nucleotides are TGCAGTGTCCTCGGTCCGGGATCCATCGGGGAGCTGTTTTTT.

With regard to this clonotype: At one boundary the junction diverges from the germline segment, which might be a read error. The chain links TRBV5-5 to TRBJ2-5; perhaps TRBD2 as D (6 bases). Germline CDR1 and CDR2: SGHKS and YYEKEE (reference sequence). The CDR3 extends over 14 amino acids. The CDR3 sequence: CVSCSKTRGETQYF. Here the CDR3 DNA reads TGTGTCAGCTGTTCGAAGACTAGGGGAGAGACCCAGTACTTC.

In the case of this clonotype: At one boundary the junction diverges from the germline segment, which might be a read error. The CDR3 bases are TGTACCAGCATTCCGGGACAGATGAACAGCGGGGAGCTGTTTTTT. Its protein product is CTSIPGQMNSGELFF. V and J are TRBV28 and TRBJ2-2; 7 bases align to TRBD1. The CDR3 is 15 amino acids. The germline CDR1 and CDR2 sequences are MDHEN and SYDVKM. The full variable domain, in which reference TRBV28 and TRBJ2-2 provide the parts outside the CDR3, is DVKVTQSSRYLVKRTGEKVFLECVQDMDHENMFWYRQDPGLGLRLIYFSYDVKMKEKGDIPEGYSVSREKKERFSLILESASTNQTSMYLCTSIPGQMNSGELFFGEGSRLTVL.